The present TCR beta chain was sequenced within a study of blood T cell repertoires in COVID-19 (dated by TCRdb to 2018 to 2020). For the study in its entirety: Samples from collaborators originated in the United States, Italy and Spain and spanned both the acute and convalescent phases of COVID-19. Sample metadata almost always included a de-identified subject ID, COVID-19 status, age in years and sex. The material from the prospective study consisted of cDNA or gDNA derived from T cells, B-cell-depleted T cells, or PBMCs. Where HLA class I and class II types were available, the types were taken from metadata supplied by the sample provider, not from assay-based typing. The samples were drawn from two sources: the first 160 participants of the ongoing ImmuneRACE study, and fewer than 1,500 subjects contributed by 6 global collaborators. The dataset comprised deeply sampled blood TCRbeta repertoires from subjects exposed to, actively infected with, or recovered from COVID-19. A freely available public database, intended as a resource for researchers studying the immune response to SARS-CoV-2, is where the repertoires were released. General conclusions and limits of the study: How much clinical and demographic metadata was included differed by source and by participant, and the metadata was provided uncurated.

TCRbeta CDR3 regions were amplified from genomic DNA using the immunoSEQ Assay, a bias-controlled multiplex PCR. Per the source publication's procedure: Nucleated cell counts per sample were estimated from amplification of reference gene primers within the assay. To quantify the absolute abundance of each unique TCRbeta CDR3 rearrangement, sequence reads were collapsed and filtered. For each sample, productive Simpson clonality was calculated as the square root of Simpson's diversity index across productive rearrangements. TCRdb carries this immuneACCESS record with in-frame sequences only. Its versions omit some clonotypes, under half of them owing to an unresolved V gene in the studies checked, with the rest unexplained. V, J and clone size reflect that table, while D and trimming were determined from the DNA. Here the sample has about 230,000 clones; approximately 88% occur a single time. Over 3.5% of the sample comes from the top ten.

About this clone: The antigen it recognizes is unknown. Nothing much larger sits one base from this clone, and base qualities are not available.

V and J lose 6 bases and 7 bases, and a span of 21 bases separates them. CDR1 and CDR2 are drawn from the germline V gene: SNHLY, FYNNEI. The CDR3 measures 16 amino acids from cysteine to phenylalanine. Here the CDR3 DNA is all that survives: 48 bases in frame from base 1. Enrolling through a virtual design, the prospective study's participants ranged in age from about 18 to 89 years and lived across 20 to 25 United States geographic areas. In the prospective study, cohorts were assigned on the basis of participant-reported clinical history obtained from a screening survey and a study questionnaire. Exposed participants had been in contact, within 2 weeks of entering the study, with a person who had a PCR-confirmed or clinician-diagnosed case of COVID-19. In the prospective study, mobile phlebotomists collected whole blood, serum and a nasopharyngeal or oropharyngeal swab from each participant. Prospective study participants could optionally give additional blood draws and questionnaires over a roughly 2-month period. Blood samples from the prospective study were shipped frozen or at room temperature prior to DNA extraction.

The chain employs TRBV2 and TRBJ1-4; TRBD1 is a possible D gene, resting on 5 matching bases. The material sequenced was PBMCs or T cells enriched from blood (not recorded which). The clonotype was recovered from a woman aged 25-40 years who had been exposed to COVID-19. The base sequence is TGTGCCAGCAGGACAAGGGGCAGGGCGATGGGTGAAAAACTGTTTTTT. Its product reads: CASRTRGRAMGEKLFF.